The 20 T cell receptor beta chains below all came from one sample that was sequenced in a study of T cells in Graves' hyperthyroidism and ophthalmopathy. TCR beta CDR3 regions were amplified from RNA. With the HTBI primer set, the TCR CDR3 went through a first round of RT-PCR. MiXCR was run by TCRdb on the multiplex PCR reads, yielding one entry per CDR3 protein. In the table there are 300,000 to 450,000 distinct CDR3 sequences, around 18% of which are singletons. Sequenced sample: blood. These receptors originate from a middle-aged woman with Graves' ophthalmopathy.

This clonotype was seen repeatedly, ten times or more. The CDR3 DNA is TGTGCCAGCAGTCCGTCGACAGGACGGGTTTGGGGAGAGACCCAGTACTTC. As protein: CASSPSTGRVWGETQYF. The chain employs TRBV27 and TRBJ2-5; the D gene is possibly TRBD1 (6 bases). The length of the CDR3 is 17 residues. V was cut by 5 bases and J by 4 bases, with 23 bases left in between. Germline CDR1 MNHEY, CDR2 SMNVEV (reference sequence).

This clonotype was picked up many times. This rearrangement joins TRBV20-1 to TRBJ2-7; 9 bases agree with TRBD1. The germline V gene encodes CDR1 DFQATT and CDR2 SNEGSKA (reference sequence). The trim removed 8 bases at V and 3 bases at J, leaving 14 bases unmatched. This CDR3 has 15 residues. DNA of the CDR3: TGCAGTCCCGACCCCCGACAGGGGGGATTCTACGAGCAGTACTTC. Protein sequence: CSPDPRQGGFYEQYF.

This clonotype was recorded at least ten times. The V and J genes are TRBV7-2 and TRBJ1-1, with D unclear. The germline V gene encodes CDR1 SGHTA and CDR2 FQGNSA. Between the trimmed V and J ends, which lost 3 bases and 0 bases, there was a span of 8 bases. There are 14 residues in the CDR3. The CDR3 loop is CASSLARMNTEAFF. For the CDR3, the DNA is TGTGCCAGCAGCTTGGCGCGTATGAACACTGAAGCTTTCTTT.

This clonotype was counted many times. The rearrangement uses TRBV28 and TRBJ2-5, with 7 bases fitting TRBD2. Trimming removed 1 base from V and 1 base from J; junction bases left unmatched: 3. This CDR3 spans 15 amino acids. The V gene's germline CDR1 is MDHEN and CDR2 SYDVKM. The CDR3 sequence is CASSLLGGTQETQYF. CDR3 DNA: TGTGCCAGCAGTTTATTGGGAGGGACCCAAGAGACCCAGTACTTC.

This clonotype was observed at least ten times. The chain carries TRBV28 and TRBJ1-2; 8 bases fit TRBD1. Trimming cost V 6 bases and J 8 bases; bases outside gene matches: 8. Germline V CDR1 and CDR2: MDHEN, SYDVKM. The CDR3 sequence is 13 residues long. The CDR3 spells CASSTADRVGYTF. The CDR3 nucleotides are TGTGCCAGCAGCACCGCGGACAGGGTGGGCTACACCTTC.

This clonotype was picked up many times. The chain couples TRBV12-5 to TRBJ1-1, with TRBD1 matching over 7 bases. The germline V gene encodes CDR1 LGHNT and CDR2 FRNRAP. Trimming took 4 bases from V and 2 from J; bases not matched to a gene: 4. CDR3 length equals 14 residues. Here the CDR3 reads CASGSRQGNTEAFF. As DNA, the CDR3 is TGTGCTAGTGGTTCCCGACAGGGAAACACTGAAGCTTTCTTT.

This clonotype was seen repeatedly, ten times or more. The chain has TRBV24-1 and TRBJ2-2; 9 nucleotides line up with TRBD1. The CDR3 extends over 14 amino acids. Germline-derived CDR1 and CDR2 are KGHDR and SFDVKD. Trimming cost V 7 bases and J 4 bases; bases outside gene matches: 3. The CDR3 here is CATSGDRATGELFF. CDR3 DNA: TGTGCCACCAGCGGGGACAGGGCCACCGGGGAGCTGTTTTTT.

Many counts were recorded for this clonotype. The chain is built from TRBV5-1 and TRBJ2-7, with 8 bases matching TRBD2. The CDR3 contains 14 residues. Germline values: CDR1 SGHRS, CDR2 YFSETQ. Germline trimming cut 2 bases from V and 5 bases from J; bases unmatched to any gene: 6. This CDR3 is CASSFSLAGNEQYF. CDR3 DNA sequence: TGCGCCAGCAGCTTCAGCCTAGCGGGCAACGAGCAGTACTTC.

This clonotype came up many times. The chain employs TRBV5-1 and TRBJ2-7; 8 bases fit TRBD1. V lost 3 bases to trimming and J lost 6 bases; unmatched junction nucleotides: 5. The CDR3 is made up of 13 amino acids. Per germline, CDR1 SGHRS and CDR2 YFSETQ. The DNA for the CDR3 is TGCGCCAGCAGCTGGATGGACAGGGTCGAGCAGTACTTC. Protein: CASSWMDRVEQYF.

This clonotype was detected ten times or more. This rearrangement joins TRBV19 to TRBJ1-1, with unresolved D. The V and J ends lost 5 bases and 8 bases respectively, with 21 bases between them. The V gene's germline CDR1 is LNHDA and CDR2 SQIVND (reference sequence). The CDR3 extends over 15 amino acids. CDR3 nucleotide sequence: TGTGCCAGTAGTCCTCTGGTTTTTTCACCCGCAGAAGCTTTCTTT. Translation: CASSPLVFSPAEAFF.

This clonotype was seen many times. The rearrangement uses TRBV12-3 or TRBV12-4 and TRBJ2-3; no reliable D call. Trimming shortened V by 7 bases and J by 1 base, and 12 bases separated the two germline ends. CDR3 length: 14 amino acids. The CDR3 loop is CASNPRLRTDTQYF. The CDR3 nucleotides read TGTGCCAGCAATCCCCGGCTGCGCACAGATACGCAGTATTTT.

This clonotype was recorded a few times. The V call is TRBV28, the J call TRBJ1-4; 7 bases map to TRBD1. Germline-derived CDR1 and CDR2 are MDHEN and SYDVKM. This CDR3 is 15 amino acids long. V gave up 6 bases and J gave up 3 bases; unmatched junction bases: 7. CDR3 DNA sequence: TGTGCCAGCAGGTTACCAGGGGGGGCTAATGAAAAACTGTTTTTT. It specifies CASRLPGGANEKLFF.

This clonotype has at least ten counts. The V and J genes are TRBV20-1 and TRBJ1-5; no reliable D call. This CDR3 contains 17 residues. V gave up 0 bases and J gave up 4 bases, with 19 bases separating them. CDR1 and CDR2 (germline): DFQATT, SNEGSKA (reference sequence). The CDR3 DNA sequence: TGCAGTGCTAGAGACCGGAGTGTGGGCTTAGGGAATCAGCCCCAGCATTTT. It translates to CSARDRSVGLGNQPQHF.

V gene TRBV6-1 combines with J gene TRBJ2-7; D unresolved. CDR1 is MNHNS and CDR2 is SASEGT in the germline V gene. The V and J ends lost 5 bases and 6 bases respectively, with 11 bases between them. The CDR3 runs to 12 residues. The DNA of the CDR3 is TGTGCCAGCAGTCCCCCAGGCGGCGAGCAGTACTTC. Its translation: CASSPPGGEQYF.

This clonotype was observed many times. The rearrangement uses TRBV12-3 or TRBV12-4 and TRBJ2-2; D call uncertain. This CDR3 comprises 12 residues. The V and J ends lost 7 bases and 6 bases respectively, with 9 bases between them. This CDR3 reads CASTAAPGELFF. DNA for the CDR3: TGTGCCAGCACCGCAGCCCCCGGGGAGCTGTTTTTT.

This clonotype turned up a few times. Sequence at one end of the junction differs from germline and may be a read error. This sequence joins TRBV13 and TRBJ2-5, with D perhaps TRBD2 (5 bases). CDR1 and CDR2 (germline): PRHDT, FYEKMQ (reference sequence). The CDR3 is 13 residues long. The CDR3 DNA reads TGTGCCAGGAGCTTGGACTCAACGGTGACTCAGTACTTC. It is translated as CARSLDSTVTQYF.

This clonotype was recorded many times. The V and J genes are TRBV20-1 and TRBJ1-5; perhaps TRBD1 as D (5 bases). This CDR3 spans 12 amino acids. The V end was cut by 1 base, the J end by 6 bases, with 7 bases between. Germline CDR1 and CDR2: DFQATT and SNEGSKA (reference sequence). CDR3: CSARVGGQPQHF. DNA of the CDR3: TGCAGTGCTAGAGTGGGGGGTCAGCCCCAGCATTTT.

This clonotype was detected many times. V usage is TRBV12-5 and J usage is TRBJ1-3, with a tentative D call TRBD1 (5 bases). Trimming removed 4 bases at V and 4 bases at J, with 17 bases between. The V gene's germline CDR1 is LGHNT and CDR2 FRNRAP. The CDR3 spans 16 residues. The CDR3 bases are TGTGCTAGTGGTTCAGTACCGGGACCAGGGGGAAACACCATATATTTT. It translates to CASGSVPGPGGNTIYF. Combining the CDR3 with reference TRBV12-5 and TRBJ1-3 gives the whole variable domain DARVTQTPRHKVTEMGQEVTMRCQPILGHNTVFWYRQTMMQGLELLAYFRNRAPLDDSGMPKDRFSAEMPDATLATLKIQPSEPRDSAVYFCASGSVPGPGGNTIYFGEGSWLTVV.

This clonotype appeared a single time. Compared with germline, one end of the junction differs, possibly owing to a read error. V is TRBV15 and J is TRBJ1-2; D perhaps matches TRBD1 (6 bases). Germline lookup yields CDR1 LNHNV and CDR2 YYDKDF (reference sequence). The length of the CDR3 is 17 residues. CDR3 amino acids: CATSGDLQGSRDYGYTF. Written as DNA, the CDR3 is TGTGCCACCAGCGGAGATTTGCAGGGGAGTAGGGACTATGGCTACACCTTC.

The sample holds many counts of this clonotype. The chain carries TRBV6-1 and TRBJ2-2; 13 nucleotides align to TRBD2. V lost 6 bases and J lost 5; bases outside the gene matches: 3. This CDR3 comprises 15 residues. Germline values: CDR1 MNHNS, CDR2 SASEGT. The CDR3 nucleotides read TGTGCCAGCAGCAAGGGACTAGCGGGAACCGGGGAGCTGTTTTTT. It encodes CASSKGLAGTGELFF.